This TCR beta chain originates from a study of blood T cell repertoires in COVID-19. About the research overall: Acute and convalescent COVID-19 samples came from the United States, Italy and Spain.

Original handling: Using reference gene primer amplification, nucleated cell counts were estimated. Method: immunoSEQ multiplex PCR; TCRdb's copy keeps in-frame clones and lacks some. D and trimming come from the DNA, and the V and J calls and clone size come from that table. The profile covers over 250,000 clones, with around 87% appearing a single time and 5.3% taken by the ten largest. Self-reported history from a screening survey and questionnaire set each donor's cohort. Cohort 3 donors counted as recovered after two negative PCRs, clearance, or resolved symptoms. This clone was counted only a few times. The V gene end was trimmed by 0 bases and the J gene end by 4 bases; junction bases not matched to a gene: 4. The CDR3 contains 16 residues. Germline assignment: CDR1 SGHNT and CDR2 YENEEA.

The chain is built from TRBV11-3 and TRBJ2-1; TRBD1 aligns across 9 bases. This TCR was recovered from a woman in her thirties who had recovered from COVID-19. The sequencing input was PBMCs or T cells enriched from blood (not recorded which). The CDR3 here is CASSLESTGGYNEQFF. DNA for the CDR3: TGTGCCAGCAGCTTAGAATCGACAGGGGGGTACAATGAGCAGTTCTTC.